The 27 T cell receptor beta chains below come from one sample, sequenced in a study of brain T cells in children with intractable seizures. Sequencing used immunoSEQ multiplex PCR; TCRdb keeps in-frame clones, though not all of them. Of just under 65,000 clones listed, 90% to 96% were seen once; the top ten hold roughly 0.38%. Sequences were derived from peripheral blood, sampled at surgery. The receptor set was obtained from a boy under two years old with focal cortical dysplasia and intractable seizures.

This clone was detected once. The chain recombines TRBV19 with TRBJ2-2, with D perhaps TRBD1 or TRBD2 (5 bases each). The V end was cut by 4 bases, the J end by 6 bases, with 12 bases between. This CDR3 contains 14 residues. Germline V gives CDR1 LNHDA, CDR2 SQIVND (reference sequence). Here the CDR3 DNA reads TGTGCCAGTAGTAAAGGGGCGCGGGCCGGGGAGCTGTTTTTT. Translation: CASSKGARAGELFF.

This rearrangement joins TRBV5-1 to TRBJ1-3; D gene uncertain. This CDR3 comprises 15 residues. The V and J ends lost 0 bases and 1 base respectively, with 8 bases between them. CDR1 and CDR2 (germline): SGHRS, YFSETQ. In DNA, the CDR3 is TGCGCCAGCAGCTTGGTACCGGATTCTGGAAACACCATATATTTT. The encoded protein is CASSLVPDSGNTIYF.

The genes are TRBV3-1 (or the pseudogene TRBV3-2) and TRBJ2-1; weak D call: TRBD1 (6 bases). Per germline, CDR1 LGHDT and CDR2 YNNKEL (reference sequence). This CDR3 has 18 amino acids. The V end was cut by 1 base, the J end by 7 bases, with 23 bases between. The CDR3 DNA reads TGTGCCAGCAGCCAAGCTGTGTCCGGTGGAGTAAGGGGGAATGAGCAGTTCTTC. Translation: CASSQAVSGGVRGNEQFF.

V and J are TRBV28 and TRBJ1-1; D is unresolved. V lost 2 bases, J lost 3 bases, and 10 bases lay in between. Germline lookup yields CDR1 MDHEN and CDR2 SYDVKM. This CDR3 contains 14 residues. The CDR3 protein is CASSLLLGYTEAFF. The CDR3 nucleotides are TGTGCCAGCAGTTTACTGCTTGGGTACACTGAAGCTTTCTTT.

This chain joins TRBV19 and TRBJ2-6; D not resolved. This CDR3 spans 14 amino acids. Germline V CDR1 and CDR2: LNHDA, SQIVND (reference sequence). Trimming took off 8 bases at V and 0 bases at J, with 8 bases between the two ends. The CDR3 DNA reads TGTGCCAGTGACTCTCCCTCTGGGGCCAACGTCCTGACTTTC. It encodes CASDSPSGANVLTF.

The chain uses TRBV7-2 and TRBJ1-6; D is perhaps TRBD1 (5 bases). The CDR3 extends over 14 amino acids. V was clipped by 6 bases and J by 7 bases, with 13 bases between them. CDR1 is SGHTA and CDR2 is FQGNSA in the germline V gene. CDR3 loop: CASSSGLVNSPLHF. CDR3 coding DNA: TGTGCCAGCAGTTCGGGACTGGTAAATTCACCCCTCCACTTT.

In its sample, this clone was seen a few times. The rearrangement uses TRBV6-2 or TRBV6-3 and TRBJ2-7; 10 nucleotides match TRBD2. The ends lost 1 base at V and 7 bases at J; junction bases unmatched: 4. Germline values: CDR1 MNHEY, CDR2 SVGEGT. There are 14 residues in the CDR3. CDR3 residues: CASSYWIAGGEQYF. CDR3 nucleotides: TGTGCCAGCAGTTACTGGATAGCGGGAGGTGAGCAGTACTTC.

This clone has only one observation. The chain recombines TRBV6-5 with TRBJ2-7; the D is unclear. Deletions cut 2 bases from V and 5 bases from J, with 4 bases between. The CDR3 loop spans 11 amino acids. The germline gives CDR1 MNHEY, CDR2 SVGAGI. CDR3 amino acids: CASSYRDEQYF. The CDR3 DNA reads as TGTGCCAGCAGTTACAGGGACGAGCAGTACTTC.

The chain is built from TRBV6-5 and TRBJ2-3; D assignment may be TRBD1 or TRBD2 (5 bases each). Trimming took off 0 bases at V and 5 bases at J, with 12 bases between the two ends. The CDR3 totals 15 residues. Germline V lookup: CDR1 MNHEY, CDR2 SVGAGI. CDR3 in amino acids: CASSYSAGTQDTQYF. CDR3 DNA: TGTGCCAGCAGTTACTCGGCAGGGACGCAAGATACGCAGTATTTT.

The rearrangement uses TRBV28 and TRBJ1-4; TRBD1 might be the D (5 bases). The CDR3 has 11 amino acids. V was clipped by 2 bases and J by 10 bases, with 5 bases between them. CDR1 and CDR2 from the germline V gene are MDHEN and SYDVKM. The CDR3 loop reads CASSLTGKLFF. The CDR3 DNA follows: TGTGCCAGCAGTTTAACAGGAAAACTGTTTTTT.

The chain links TRBV7-2 to TRBJ1-5, with unresolved D. V was clipped by 2 bases and J by 5 bases, with 7 bases between them. The length of the CDR3 is 13 residues. The germline gives CDR1 SGHTA, CDR2 FQGNSA. CDR3 sequence: CASSLLGYQPQHF. In DNA, the CDR3 is TGTGCCAGCAGCTTATTAGGATATCAGCCCCAGCATTTT.

V gene TRBV5-4 combines with J gene TRBJ2-1, with D tentatively TRBD1 (5 bases). Germline-derived CDR1 and CDR2 are SGHNT and YYREEE (reference sequence). The CDR3 loop spans 15 amino acids. V lost 0 bases and J 7 bases, leaving 14 bases between the germline ends. CDR3 coding DNA: TGTGCCAGCAGCTTGGGGCTAGGGGATAGGAATGAGCAGTTCTTC. It translates to CASSLGLGDRNEQFF.

This chain links TRBV5-1 with TRBJ2-2, with 7 bases lining up with TRBD1. Germline values: CDR1 SGHRS, CDR2 YFSETQ. V dropped 0 bases and J dropped 4; count of bases not matched to a gene: 6. The CDR3 consists of 16 residues. The CDR3 spells CASSLVQGPGTGELFF. DNA of the CDR3: TGCGCCAGCAGCTTGGTACAGGGGCCGGGCACCGGGGAGCTGTTTTTT.

This chain connects TRBV3-1 (or the pseudogene TRBV3-2) to TRBJ2-3; TRBD2 agrees at 8 bases. This CDR3 region has 19 residues. The junction had 11 bases not matched to a gene; V was cut back by 0 bases and J by 0 bases. Germline loops: CDR1 LGHDT, CDR2 YNNKEL (reference sequence). For the CDR3, the DNA is TGTGCCAGCAGCCAAGATCTGCAAGCGGGAGCCTTTAGCACAGATACGCAGTATTTT. Protein: CASSQDLQAGAFSTDTQYF.

A word on this clone: The sample carries other DNA sequences with the same CDR3. For the CDR3, the DNA is TGTGCCAGTAGTACAACCGAGAACACTGAAGCTTTCTTT. It specifies CASSTTENTEAFF. This rearrangement joins TRBV19 to TRBJ1-1; no clear D. This CDR3 has 13 residues. Between the trimmed V and J ends, which lost 4 bases and 1 base, there was a span of 7 bases. Germline-derived CDR1 and CDR2 are LNHDA and SQIVND (reference sequence).

The rearrangement links TRBV5-4 to TRBJ2-3, with TRBD2 matching over 11 bases. Germline CDR1 is SGHNT and CDR2 is YYREEE (reference sequence). The CDR3 covers 17 residues. After removal of 4 bases from V and 2 bases from J, the junction contained 9 bases not matched to a gene. CDR3 protein: CASSPVNSGGVTDTQYF. The CDR3 DNA reads TGTGCCAGCAGCCCCGTAAATAGCGGGGGGGTCACAGATACGCAGTATTTT.

The chain combines TRBV7-2 with TRBJ2-7, with TRBD1 matching 9 bases. There are 17 residues in the CDR3. Per germline, CDR1 SGHTA and CDR2 FQGNSA. J lost 3 bases, V lost 1 base, and 10 bases had no gene match. CDR3 in amino acids: CASSLDRGPSFHYEQYF. CDR3 sequence (DNA): TGTGCCAGCAGCTTAGACAGGGGGCCTTCCTTCCACTACGAGCAGTACTTC.

The chain is built from TRBV6-6 and TRBJ2-2; 10 bases fit TRBD2. The CDR3 extends over 14 amino acids. J was trimmed by 6 bases and V by 3 bases; bases with no gene match: 1. Germline CDR1 MNHNY, CDR2 SVGAGI (reference sequence). CDR3 protein: CASSYGTSAGELFF. The CDR3 nucleotides are TGTGCCAGCAGTTATGGGACTAGCGCCGGGGAGCTGTTTTTT.

J is TRBJ2-2 and V is TRBV24-1; D uncertain. This CDR3 region has 15 residues. Trimming shortened V by 1 base and J by 5 bases, and 10 bases separated the two germline ends. CDR1 and CDR2 (germline): KGHDR, SFDVKD. The CDR3 sequence is CATSDFGRFTGELFF. The CDR3 DNA reads as TGTGCCACCAGTGATTTCGGACGGTTTACCGGGGAGCTGTTTTTT.

The genes are TRBV4-3 and TRBJ2-1; D gene unclear. V was shortened by 0 bases and J by 4 bases, with 7 bases between the two germline ends. Germline V gene lookup returns CDR1 LGHNA and CDR2 YSLEER. The CDR3 has 14 residues. The CDR3 sequence: CASSQENPYNEQFF. The CDR3 DNA follows: TGCGCCAGCAGCCAAGAGAATCCTTACAATGAGCAGTTCTTC.

The chain combines TRBV27 with TRBJ2-1; 9 bases map to TRBD2. Germline values: CDR1 MNHEY, CDR2 SMNVEV (reference sequence). Trimming cost V 5 bases and J 1 base; bases outside gene matches: 9. The CDR3 is 17 amino acids. CDR3 region: CASSTTSLAGSYNEQFF. The CDR3 bases are TGTGCCAGCAGTACAACCTCTCTAGCGGGGTCCTACAATGAGCAGTTCTTC.

The chain uses TRBV4-1 and TRBJ2-2, with no clear D. The CDR3 consists of 14 residues. CDR1 and CDR2 from the germline V gene are MGHRA and YSYEKL. Trimming left V 4 bases short and J 2 bases short, with 8 bases between. CDR3 sequence: CASSPPSNTGELFF. CDR3 coding DNA: TGCGCCAGCAGCCCACCCAGCAACACCGGGGAGCTGTTTTTT.

This clone was detected once. The V gene is TRBV12-3 or TRBV12-4, the J gene TRBJ2-3; D is unclear. The CDR3 spans 13 residues. Deletions cut 3 bases from V and 6 bases from J, with 10 bases between. CDR3 loop: CASSFSAEDTQYF. CDR3 DNA sequence: TGTGCCAGCAGTTTTTCTGCGGAGGATACGCAGTATTTT.

The DNA of the CDR3 is TGTGCCATCAGTGAGCGGGAGAGCTCCTACGAGCAGTACTTC. Translating gives CAISERESSYEQYF. The V call is TRBV10-3, the J call TRBJ2-7; D possibly corresponds to TRBD2 (6 bases). This CDR3 is 14 amino acids long. Germline lookup yields CDR1 ENHRY and CDR2 SYGVKD. V lost 2 bases and J 0 bases, leaving 8 bases between the germline ends.

This chain joins TRBV12-3 or TRBV12-4 and TRBJ2-7, with no clear D. There are 13 residues in the CDR3. Trimming removed 2 bases at V and 7 bases at J, with 12 bases between. CDR3 sequence (DNA): TGTGCCAGCAGTTTATCCAGAATGAAGGAGCAGTACTTC. Amino acids: CASSLSRMKEQYF.

The gene calls are TRBV7-9 and TRBJ1-1; D remains unclear. Germline values: CDR1 SEHNR, CDR2 FQNEAQ (reference sequence). V shed 5 bases and J shed 2 bases, with 18 bases lying between them. The CDR3 contains 16 residues. CDR3 region: CASSLLAVAFNTEAFF. The CDR3 bases are TGTGCCAGCAGCCTGCTAGCGGTGGCATTTAACACTGAAGCTTTCTTT.

The V gene is TRBV5-1, the J gene TRBJ1-3, with 8 bases lining up with TRBD1. Germline values: CDR1 SGHRS, CDR2 YFSETQ. V shed 5 bases and J 8 bases; nucleotides not matched to a gene: 9. The CDR3 contains 14 residues. CDR3 amino acids: CASSLGQGFDTIYF. In nucleotides, the CDR3 is TGCGCCAGCAGTTTAGGACAGGGTTTTGACACCATATATTTT.